This T cell receptor (beta chain) was captured in a study of blood T cells in healthy people across ages. Sample-barcoded 5' priming and a J-beta primer mix drove a second PCR of 7 to 11 cycles. From the 5' RACE reads, TCRdb called clonotypes with MiXCR, one entry per CDR3 protein. This sample has about 1.4 million distinct CDR3 sequences, with 59% found just once. This clonotype appeared once. The source of this sequence is a young man in good health. Sequencing used blood.

Here the CDR3 reads CASTQTLGLSPLHF. The CDR3 nucleotides read TGTGCCAGCACCCAGACGCTGGGATTGTCACCCCTCCACTTT. The chain employs TRBV7-9 and TRBJ1-6; D is ambiguous. Deletions cut 7 bases from V and 10 bases from J, with 17 bases between. The germline CDR1 and CDR2 sequences are SEHNR and FQNEAQ (reference sequence). This CDR3 region has 14 residues.